The rows below give T cell receptor beta chains drawn from one sample of a study of T cell clonotyping in hematopoietic cell transplantation. Only in-frame clones appear in the TCRdb table, and some are missing; sequencing was by immunoSEQ multiplex PCR. The sample yields roughly 42,000 clones, approximately 94% seen once. The sequenced sample was peripheral blood mononuclear cells. The source is a woman between 50 and 59 years old in good health. Some clones in this sample may be carry-over from other donors' samples. The CDR3 runs from the conserved cysteine through the conserved F or W. D genes are given only for firm matches. Rows may omit the clone size; those that give it use once, few, many or a size class.

v_call	j_call	clone_size	d_call	cdr3_nt	cdr3_aa
TRBV5-6	TRBJ2-1	NA	TRBD2	TGTGCCAGCCGCCGACTAGCGGGGGGTGCCTACAATGAGCAGTTCTTC	CASRRLAGGAYNEQFF
TRBV18	TRBJ2-7	NA	NA	TGTGCCAGCTCACTTCTCTCTACCTACGGCTACGAGCAGTACTTC	CASSLLSTYGYEQYF
TRBV25-1	TRBJ2-7	NA	NA	TGTGCCAGCAGTGACCTAGAGCAGTACTTC	CASSDLEQYF
TRBV29-1	TRBJ1-3	NA	TRBD1	TGCAGCGTTGTACAGGGGGGCTCTGGAAACACCATATATTTT	CSVVQGGSGNTIYF
TRBV5-4	TRBJ2-7	NA	TRBD1	TGTGCCAGCAGCTCCCGGACAGGGTCCTACGAGCAGTACTTC	CASSSRTGSYEQYF
TRBV4-3	TRBJ2-5	NA	NA	TGCGCCAGCAGCCAAGATCGGAGTACCCAAGAGACCCAGTACTTC	CASSQDRSTQETQYF
TRBV20-1	TRBJ2-7	NA	NA	TGCAGTGCTAGTCGGGGTGGCGAGCAGTACTTC	CSASRGGEQYF
TRBV6-6	TRBJ1-2	NA	NA	TGTGCCAGCAGTTACTCGAACGGGCACCAGGGCTATGGCTACACCTTC	CASSYSNGHQGYGYTF
TRBV11-3	TRBJ2-5	NA	TRBD1	TGTGCCAGCAGCAACCCTCCCGGGACAGGGGGCTCAGAGACCCAGTACTTC	CASSNPPGTGGSETQYF
TRBV7-8	TRBJ2-7	NA	NA	TGTGCCAGCAGCTATAGCATCTACGAGCAGTACTTC	CASSYSIYEQYF
TRBV7-2	TRBJ2-5	NA	TRBD1	TGTGCCAGCATCTCCGGGACAGGGGTAGAGACCCAGTACTTC	CASISGTGVETQYF
TRBV28	TRBJ1-6	NA	NA	TGTGCCAGCAGTTTCCGAGGGAGTTCACCCCTCCACTTT	CASSFRGSSPLHF
TRBV7-2	TRBJ2-2	NA	NA	TGTGCCAGCAGCTGGATCGGGGAGCTGTTTTTT	CASSWIGELFF
TRBV9	TRBJ1-2	NA	TRBD1	TGTGCCAGCAGCGAACAGGGGGCGCTTGGCTACACCTTC	CASSEQGALGYTF
TRBV6-1	TRBJ1-3	NA	NA	TGTGCCAGCAGTGAGTCCCCGAGCTCTGGAAACACCATATATTTT	CASSESPSSGNTIYF
TRBV6-4	TRBJ1-2	NA	NA	TGTGCCAGCAGTGATTCGGGCCTGGGGTATGGCTACACCTTC	CASSDSGLGYGYTF
TRBV4-3	TRBJ2-3	once	TRBD2	TGCGCCAGCAGCCAAGATCCGACTAGCGGGGGCACAGATACGCAGTATTTT	CASSQDPTSGGTDTQYF
TRBV28	TRBJ2-6	once	NA	TGTGCCAGCAGCCCCTCGGTGAGCTGGGGGGCCAACGTCCTGACTTTC	CASSPSVSWGANVLTF
TRBV6-5	TRBJ1-2	NA	NA	TGTGCCAGCAGGGATGAAGGGGGTGCCAACTATGGCTACACCTTC	CASRDEGGANYGYTF
TRBV7-2	TRBJ2-2	NA	TRBD1	TGTGCCAGCAGAACAACAGGGGGCGCGAACACCGGGGAGCTGTTTTTT	CASRTTGGANTGELFF
TRBV25-1	TRBJ1-4	NA	NA	TGTGCCAGCAGTGCTTGGACACGGTCGACAGGAAAACTGTTTTTT	CASSAWTRSTGKLFF
TRBV9	TRBJ2-2	NA	NA	TGTGCCAGCAGTGTGGACAGCACCGGGGAGCTGTTTTTT	CASSVDSTGELFF
TRBV27	TRBJ2-2	NA	TRBD1	TGTGCCAGCAGTTACCGGGACAGGGGATGGGACACCGGGGAGCTGTTTTTT	CASSYRDRGWDTGELFF
TRBV7-2	TRBJ2-3	NA	NA	TGTGCCAGCAGCTTGGGGGGCCGCACAGATACGCAGTATTTT	CASSLGGRTDTQYF
TRBV7-2	TRBJ1-2	NA	NA	TGTGCCAGCAGCCCAGGGGTCAGGAACTATGGCTACACCTTC	CASSPGVRNYGYTF
TRBV7-9	TRBJ1-2	NA	NA	TGTGCCAGCAGCCCTGAGTGGCAGGAGGGCTACACCTTC	CASSPEWQEGYTF
TRBV11-3	TRBJ2-2	once	TRBD1	TGTGCCAGCAGCTGGACAGGGTTTAACACCGGGGAGCTGTTTTTT	CASSWTGFNTGELFF
TRBV5-6	TRBJ2-2	once	NA	TGTGCCAGCAGCCGAACGACAAGGAGTAACACCGGGGAGCTGTTTTTT	CASSRTTRSNTGELFF
TRBV19	TRBJ2-1	NA	TRBD2	TGTGCCAGTAGTCACGAACTAGCGGGGGGCTTCGGTGAGCAGTTCTTC	CASSHELAGGFGEQFF
TRBV6-5	TRBJ1-2	NA	NA	TGTGCCAGCAGTTACAGGAACGGGGCTAACTATGGCTACACCTTC	CASSYRNGANYGYTF
TRBV30	TRBJ1-2	NA	NA	TGTGCCTGGAGTGTACTCCCTCCGGGCTATGGCTACACCTTC	CAWSVLPPGYGYTF